The source of this T cell receptor beta chain is a study of beta chain features in type 1 diabetes. Populations obtained by sorting all exceeded 98% purity. Points on this clone: The target antigen is unknown.

All of the isolated RNA was reverse transcribed, so expressed TCRB transcripts were sequenced. Assay: immunoSEQ multiplex PCR; the TCRdb copy retains only in-frame clones and omits some. This sample has fewer than 25,000 clones, with under 75% found just once. Study findings and constraints: Moderately but significantly shorter TCRB CDR3s were found in Type 1 diabetes patients in all four CD4+ subsets.

There are 13 residues in the CDR3. Germline CDR1 SEHNR, CDR2 FQNEAQ (reference sequence). The V and J ends lost 5 bases and 1 base respectively, with 8 bases between them. The TCR was taken from a man aged 18 to 29 with type 1 diabetes. The specimen was Tregs from blood. This chain links TRBV7-9 with TRBJ1-2; D unresolved. The CDR3 here is CASSPDFNYGYTF. CDR3 coding DNA: TGTGCCAGCAGCCCAGACTTTAACTATGGCTACACCTTC.